The 22 T cell receptor beta chains in this list originate from one sample, sequenced in a study of blood T cell repertoires in COVID-19. Here immunoSEQ multiplex PCR was the method, and the copy in TCRdb shows in-frame clones only, minus some. This table holds fewer than 500,000 clones, about 90% found once. Sequencing was carried out using PBMCs or T cells enriched from blood (not recorded which). The receptors shown here come from a woman aged 18-29 years with acute COVID-19.

This clone was observed a few times. This sequence joins TRBV6-5 and TRBJ2-7; 7 nucleotides align to TRBD2. The CDR3 totals 13 residues. V shed 2 bases, J shed 9 bases, and the junction held 7 bases outside the gene matches. CDR1 is MNHEY and CDR2 is SVGAGI in the germline V gene. The CDR3 spells CASSYGAGRAQYF. For the CDR3, the DNA is TGTGCCAGCAGTTACGGAGCGGGACGCGCGCAGTACTTC.

The CDR3 nucleotides read TGCGCCAGCAGCTTGGGACAGGGATGGAATGAAAAACTGTTTTTT. Translated, it gives CASSLGQGWNEKLFF. The chain couples TRBV5-1 to TRBJ1-4, with 7 bases identical to TRBD1. Germline values: CDR1 SGHRS, CDR2 YFSETQ. The V segment lost 0 bases and the J segment 5 bases; nucleotides outside the gene matches: 4. The CDR3 has 15 amino acids.

The rearrangement uses TRBV4-3 and TRBJ2-3; 7 nucleotides agree with TRBD2. After removal of 4 bases from V and 6 bases from J, the junction contained 7 bases not matched to a gene. This CDR3 comprises 14 residues. Germline CDR1 and CDR2: LGHNA and YSLEER. The CDR3 loop reads CASSRERELDTQYF. The CDR3 nucleotides read TGCGCCAGCAGCCGGGAGCGGGAACTGGATACGCAGTATTTT.

The chain's CDR3 is CASSQGRDLAPGYNEQFF. The CDR3 DNA is TGTGCCAGCAGTCAAGGGAGGGATCTAGCCCCGGGCTACAATGAGCAGTTCTTC. This rearrangement joins TRBV27 to TRBJ2-1, with TRBD2 matching over 7 bases. Losses at the gene ends were 5 bases for V and 3 bases for J; bases not matched to a gene: 16. The CDR3 sequence is 18 residues long. Germline V lookup: CDR1 MNHEY, CDR2 SMNVEV (reference sequence).

The rearrangement uses TRBV7-2 and TRBJ2-1; 10 nucleotides agree with TRBD2. The CDR3 has 16 residues. In germline, CDR1 is SGHTA, CDR2 FQGNSA. V lost 2 bases to trimming and J lost 10 bases; unmatched junction nucleotides: 11. This CDR3 reads CASSLSTSGTPGEQFF. In nucleotides, the CDR3 is TGTGCCAGCAGCTTAAGTACTAGCGGGACCCCCGGGGAGCAGTTCTTC.

The J gene is TRBJ1-1, the V gene TRBV12-5; weak D call: TRBD1 (6 bases). Germline V gene lookup returns CDR1 LGHNT and CDR2 FRNRAP. CDR3 size: 16 residues. Between the trimmed V and J ends, which lost 1 base and 0 bases, there was a span of 12 bases. CDR3 DNA: TGTGCTAGTGGTTTGGAACGAGGGGGTTTGAACACTGAAGCTTTCTTT. Its translation is CASGLERGGLNTEAFF.

This sequence joins TRBV5-5 and TRBJ1-5, with TRBD1 matching 7 bases. After removal of 3 bases from V and 3 bases from J, the junction contained 9 bases not matched to a gene. Germline loops: CDR1 SGHKS, CDR2 YYEKEE (reference sequence). This CDR3 is 16 amino acids long. Here the CDR3 reads CASSYRPGTDNQPQHF. CDR3 DNA: TGTGCCAGCAGCTACAGGCCCGGGACAGACAATCAGCCCCAGCATTTT.

The V gene is TRBV24-1, the J gene TRBJ2-3; D may be TRBD1 (6 bases). CDR3 size: 14 residues. Germline values: CDR1 KGHDR, CDR2 SFDVKD. Trimming left V 7 bases short and J 4 bases short, with 14 bases between. CDR3 protein: CATRGTGSADTQYF. In nucleotides, the CDR3 is TGTGCCACCAGGGGTACAGGGAGCGCAGATACGCAGTATTTT.

V gene TRBV12-5 combines with J gene TRBJ1-3; D gene ambiguous. Trimming shortened V by 3 bases and J by 0 bases, and 18 bases separated the two germline ends. The germline V gene encodes CDR1 LGHNT and CDR2 FRNRAP. The CDR3 spans 18 residues. The CDR3 protein is CASGLWQSPRGSGNTIYF. The CDR3, as DNA: TGTGCTAGTGGTTTATGGCAGTCTCCCCGTGGCTCTGGAAACACCATATATTTT. Variable domain in full (rest from reference TRBV12-5 and TRBJ1-3): DARVTQTPRHKVTEMGQEVTMRCQPILGHNTVFWYRQTMMQGLELLAYFRNRAPLDDSGMPKDRFSAEMPDATLATLKIQPSEPRDSAVYFCASGLWQSPRGSGNTIYFGEGSWLTVV.

The gene calls are TRBV6-5 and TRBJ1-1; D gene ambiguous. Germline CDR1 reads MNHEY; CDR2 reads SVGAGI. The CDR3 totals 13 residues. The ends were cut back, 6 bases at V and 1 base at J, with 9 bases in the middle. DNA for the CDR3: TGTGCCAGCAGATCCCCGTCGAACACTGAAGCTTTCTTT. It encodes CASRSPSNTEAFF.

The gene calls are TRBV11-2 and TRBJ2-1, with D hard to call. Germline values: CDR1 SGHAT, CDR2 FQNNGV. Trimming left V 1 base short and J 4 bases short, with 11 bases between. CDR3 size: 15 residues. CDR3 nucleotide sequence: TGTGCCAGCAGCTTAGTAGCTACGGCGTACAATGAGCAGTTCTTC. It is translated as CASSLVATAYNEQFF.

This clone was detected a few times. This chain joins TRBV2 and TRBJ2-1; 12 bases are a match to TRBD2. V shed 4 bases, J shed 4 bases, and the junction held 8 bases outside the gene matches. The CDR3 is 17 residues long. Germline CDR1 reads SNHLY; CDR2 reads FYNNEI. CDR3 region: CASSGLAGVGVYNEQFF. In nucleotides, the CDR3 is TGTGCCAGCAGTGGACTAGCGGGAGTGGGTGTGTACAATGAGCAGTTCTTC.

This clone showed up just once. This rearrangement joins TRBV7-9 to TRBJ2-7, with TRBD1 matching 12 bases. This CDR3 region has 15 residues. Germline-derived CDR1 and CDR2 are SEHNR and FQNEAQ (reference sequence). V lost 6 bases to trimming and J lost 5 bases; unmatched junction nucleotides: 8. CDR3 loop: CASRNSGTGGNEQYF. The CDR3 nucleotides are TGTGCCAGCAGGAACTCCGGGACAGGGGGCAACGAGCAGTACTTC.

The chain carries TRBV5-1 and TRBJ1-5; the match to TRBD1 covers 9 bases. This CDR3 region has 18 residues. CDR1 is SGHRS, CDR2 YFSETQ, per germline. Trimming cost V 4 bases and J 1 base; bases outside gene matches: 12. The CDR3 region is CASSPTPRDRVSNQPQHF. The CDR3 nucleotides read TGCGCCAGCAGCCCAACCCCTCGGGACAGGGTGAGCAATCAGCCCCAGCATTTT.

As to this clone: Compared with germline, one end of the junction differs, possibly owing to a read error. The V gene is TRBV9, the J gene TRBJ1-3; perhaps TRBD1 as D (5 bases). The CDR3 is made up of 10 amino acids. Per the germline V gene, CDR1 is SGDLS and CDR2 is YYNGEE. CDR3 DNA sequence: TGTGCCAGCAGACCGGACACCAGAGATTTT. Amino acid sequence: CASRPDTRDF.

The V gene is TRBV5-4, the J gene TRBJ2-2; 12 bases agree with TRBD1. The length of the CDR3 is 16 residues. The J segment lost 7 bases and the V segment lost 4 bases, leaving 8 bases of the junction unmatched. Germline-derived CDR1 and CDR2 are SGHNT and YYREEE (reference sequence). CDR3 in amino acids: CASSHPGQGAGGELFF. The CDR3 DNA reads as TGTGCCAGCAGCCACCCGGGACAGGGGGCAGGCGGGGAGCTGTTTTTT. Based on the CDR3 plus reference TRBV5-4 and TRBJ2-2, the full variable domain is ETGVTQSPTHLIKTRGQQVTLRCSSQSGHNTVSWYQQALGQGPQFIFQYYREEENGRGNFPPRFSGLQFPNYSSELNVNALELDDSALYLCASSHPGQGAGGELFFGEGSRLTVL.

J is TRBJ2-5 and V is TRBV27; D is possibly TRBD1 (6 bases). The CDR3 runs to 14 residues. Trimming left V 1 base short and J 5 bases short, with 11 bases between. Germline loops: CDR1 MNHEY, CDR2 SMNVEV (reference sequence). The CDR3 sequence is CASSLWGRGETQYF. The CDR3 DNA reads TGTGCCAGCAGTTTATGGGGGCGCGGGGAGACCCAGTACTTC.

This chain links TRBV20-1 with TRBJ2-7, with no clear D. The CDR3 spans 10 residues. Germline CDR1 DFQATT, CDR2 SNEGSKA (reference sequence). The V gene lost 6 bases and the J gene lost 9 bases, with 12 bases spanning the gap. CDR3 sequence (DNA): TGCAGTGCAACCTCCCTCAGGCAGTACTTC. This translates into CSATSLRQYF.

The J gene is TRBJ1-4, the V gene TRBV7-9; 7 positions agree with TRBD1. CDR3 size: 14 residues. Unmatched junction bases numbered 2, after V lost 0 bases and J lost 7 bases. Germline lookup yields CDR1 SEHNR and CDR2 FQNEAQ (reference sequence). The CDR3 DNA is TGTGCCAGCAGCTTAGCAGGGGGCGGTGAAAAACTGTTTTTT. Protein: CASSLAGGGEKLFF.

V usage is TRBV27 and J usage is TRBJ2-1, with TRBD1 matching 9 bases. The V gene's germline CDR1 is MNHEY and CDR2 SMNVEV (reference sequence). V shed 6 bases and J 10 bases; nucleotides not matched to a gene: 4. The CDR3 spans 12 residues. The DNA for the CDR3 is TGTGCCAGCAGAACAGGGGGCAGGGAGCAGTTCTTC. It codes for CASRTGGREQFF.

The gene calls are TRBV19 and TRBJ2-1; a possible D gene is TRBD2 (6 bases). CDR1 and CDR2 from the germline V gene are LNHDA and SQIVND (reference sequence). V dropped 2 bases and J dropped 12 bases, with 23 bases sitting between them. The CDR3 totals 16 residues. The CDR3: CASSIRTGTGGGGQFF. The CDR3 bases are TGTGCCAGTAGTATAAGAACCGGGACCGGTGGGGGAGGGCAGTTCTTC. The variable domain in full, completed from reference TRBV19 and TRBJ2-1, reads DGGITQSPKYLFRKEGQNVTLSCEQNLNHDAMYWYRQDPGQGLRLIYYSQIVNDFQKGDIAEGYSVSREKKESFPLTVTSAQKNPTAFYLCASSIRTGTGGGGQFFGPGTRLTVL.

The V gene is TRBV5-4, the J gene TRBJ2-5; 7 bases map to TRBD1. In germline, CDR1 is SGHNT, CDR2 YYREEE (reference sequence). The CDR3 runs 16 residues. V lost 4 bases and J lost 0; bases outside the gene matches: 9. DNA of the CDR3: TGTGCCAGCAGCCAAGGACAGGCCAAGTACCAAGAGACCCAGTACTTC. Its translation: CASSQGQAKYQETQYF.